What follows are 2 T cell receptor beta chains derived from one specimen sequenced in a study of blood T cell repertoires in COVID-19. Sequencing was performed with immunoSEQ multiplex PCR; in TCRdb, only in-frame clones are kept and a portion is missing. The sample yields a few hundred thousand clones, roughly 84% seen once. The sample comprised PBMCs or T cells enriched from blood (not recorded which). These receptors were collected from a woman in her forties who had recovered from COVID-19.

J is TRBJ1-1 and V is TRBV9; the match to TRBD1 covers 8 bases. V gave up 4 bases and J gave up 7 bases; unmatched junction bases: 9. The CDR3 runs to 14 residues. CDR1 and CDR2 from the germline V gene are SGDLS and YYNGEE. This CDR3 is CASSPRVRGLEAFF. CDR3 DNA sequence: TGTGCCAGCAGCCCACGCGTCAGGGGGCTTGAAGCTTTCTTT.

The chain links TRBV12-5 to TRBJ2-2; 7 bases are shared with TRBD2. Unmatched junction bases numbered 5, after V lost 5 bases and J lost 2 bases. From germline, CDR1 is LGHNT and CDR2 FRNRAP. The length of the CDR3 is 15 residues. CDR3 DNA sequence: TGTGCTAGTGGTACCGGGACTACTAACACCGGGGAGCTGTTTTTT. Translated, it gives CASGTGTTNTGELFF.